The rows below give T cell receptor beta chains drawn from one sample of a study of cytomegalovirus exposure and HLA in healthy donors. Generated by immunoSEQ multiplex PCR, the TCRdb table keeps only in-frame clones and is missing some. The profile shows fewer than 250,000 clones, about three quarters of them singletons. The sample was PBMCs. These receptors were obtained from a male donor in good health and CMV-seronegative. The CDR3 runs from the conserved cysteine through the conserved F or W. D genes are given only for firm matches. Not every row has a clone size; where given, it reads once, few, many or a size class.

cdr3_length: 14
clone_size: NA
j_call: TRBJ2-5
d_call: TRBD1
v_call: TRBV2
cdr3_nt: TGTGCCAGCACCCTGAGACAGGGAAAAGAGACCCAGTACTTC
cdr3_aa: CASTLRQGKETQYF

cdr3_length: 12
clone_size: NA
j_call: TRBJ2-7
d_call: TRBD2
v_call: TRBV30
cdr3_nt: TGTGCCTGGACTCGACTAGCCAGCGAGCAGTACTTC
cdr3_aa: CAWTRLASEQYF

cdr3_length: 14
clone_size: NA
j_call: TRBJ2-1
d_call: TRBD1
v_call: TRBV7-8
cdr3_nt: TGTGCCAGCAGCCTGGGACAGGGAATCGATGAGCAGTTCTTC
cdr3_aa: CASSLGQGIDEQFF

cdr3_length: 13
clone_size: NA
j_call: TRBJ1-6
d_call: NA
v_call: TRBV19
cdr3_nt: TGTGCCAGTCGACAGCTCATTAATTCACCCCTCCACTTT
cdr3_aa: CASRQLINSPLHF

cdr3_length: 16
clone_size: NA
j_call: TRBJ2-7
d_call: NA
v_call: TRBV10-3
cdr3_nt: TGTGCCATCAGTGAGCCTCGACAGGACCCAACCTACGAGCAGTACTTC
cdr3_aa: CAISEPRQDPTYEQYF

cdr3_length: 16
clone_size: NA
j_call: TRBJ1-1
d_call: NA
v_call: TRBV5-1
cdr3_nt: TGCGCCAGCAGATCTGGCGCGCGGGGTGGTAGGACTGAAGCTTTCTTT
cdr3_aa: CASRSGARGGRTEAFF

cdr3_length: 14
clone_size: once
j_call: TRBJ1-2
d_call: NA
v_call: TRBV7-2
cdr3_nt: TGTGCCAGCAGCTTAGTCACAGGGAACTATGGCTACACCTTC
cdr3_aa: CASSLVTGNYGYTF

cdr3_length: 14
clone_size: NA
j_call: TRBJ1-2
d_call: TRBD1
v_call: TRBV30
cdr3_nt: TGTGCCTGGTCTAACGCAGGGGGGTCCGATGGCTACACCTTC
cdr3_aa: CAWSNAGGSDGYTF

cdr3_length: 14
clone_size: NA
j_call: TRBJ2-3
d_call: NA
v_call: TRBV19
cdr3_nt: TGTGCCAGTAGTATGGGAGACTACACAGATACGCAGTATTTT
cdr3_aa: CASSMGDYTDTQYF

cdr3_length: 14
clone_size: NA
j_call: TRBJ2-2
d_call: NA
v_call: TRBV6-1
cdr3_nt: TGTGCCAGCAACCCGACTAGTCCCACCGGGGAGCTGTTTTTT
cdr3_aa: CASNPTSPTGELFF

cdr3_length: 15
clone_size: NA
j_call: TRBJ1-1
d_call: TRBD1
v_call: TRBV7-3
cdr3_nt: TGTGCCAGCAGCTCTACGGGACAGGGAAACACTGAAGCTTTCTTT
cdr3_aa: CASSSTGQGNTEAFF

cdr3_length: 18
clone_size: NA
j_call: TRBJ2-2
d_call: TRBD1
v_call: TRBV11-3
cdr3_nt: TGTGCCAGCAGCTTGAGCAGGGGGCTCTCCCCGAACACCGGGGAGCTGTTTTTT
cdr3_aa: CASSLSRGLSPNTGELFF

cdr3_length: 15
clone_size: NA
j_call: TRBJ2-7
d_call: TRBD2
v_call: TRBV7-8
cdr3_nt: TGTGCCAGCAGCCTGGGACTAGCGGAGATCTACGAGCAGTACTTC
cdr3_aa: CASSLGLAEIYEQYF

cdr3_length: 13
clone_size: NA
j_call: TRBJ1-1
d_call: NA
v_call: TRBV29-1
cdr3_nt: TGCAGCGTTGCTAGAGGGCAGAACACTGAAGCTTTCTTT
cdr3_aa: CSVARGQNTEAFF

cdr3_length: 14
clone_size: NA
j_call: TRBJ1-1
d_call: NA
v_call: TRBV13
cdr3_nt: TGTGCCAGCAGGTTACAGGTTGCGCTCGCCGGAGCTTTCTTT
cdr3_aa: CASRLQVALAGAFF

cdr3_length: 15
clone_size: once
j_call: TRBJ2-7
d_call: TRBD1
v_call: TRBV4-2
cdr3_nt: TGTGCCAGCAGCCAAGAAGGGACAGGGGTTGATGAGCAGTACTTC
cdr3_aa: CASSQEGTGVDEQYF

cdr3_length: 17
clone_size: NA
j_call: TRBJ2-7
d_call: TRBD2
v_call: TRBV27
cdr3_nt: TGTGCCAGCAGTCCCCTATGGACTAGCGGGGCTACTACGATGCAGTACTTC
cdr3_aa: CASSPLWTSGATTMQYF

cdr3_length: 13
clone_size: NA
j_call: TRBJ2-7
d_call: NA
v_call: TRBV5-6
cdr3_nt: TGTGCCAGCAGCTTGTTTGGCAATTACGAGCAGTACTTC
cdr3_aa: CASSLFGNYEQYF

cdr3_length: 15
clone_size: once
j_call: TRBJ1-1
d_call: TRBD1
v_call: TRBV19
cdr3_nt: TGTGCCAGTAGTATGGCTTTTCGGGACAGAACTGAAGCTTTCTTT
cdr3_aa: CASSMAFRDRTEAFF

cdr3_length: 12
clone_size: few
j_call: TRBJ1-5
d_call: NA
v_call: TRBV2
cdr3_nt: TGTGCCAGCACACCGGGGGGTCAGCCCCAGCATTTT
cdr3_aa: CASTPGGQPQHF

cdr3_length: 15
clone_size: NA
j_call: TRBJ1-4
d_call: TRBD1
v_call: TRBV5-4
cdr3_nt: TGTGCCAGCAAGCAACAGGGGTTAACTAATGAAAAACTGTTTTTT
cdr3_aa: CASKQQGLTNEKLFF

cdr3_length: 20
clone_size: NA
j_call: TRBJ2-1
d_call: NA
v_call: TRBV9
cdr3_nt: TGTGCCAGCAGCGTACCCCGGGACACCCAAGCTAGCTTGATATACAATGAGCAGTTCTTC
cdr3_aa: CASSVPRDTQASLIYNEQFF

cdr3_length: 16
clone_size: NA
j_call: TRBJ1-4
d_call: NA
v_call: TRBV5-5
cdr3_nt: TGTGCCAGCAGCTTATCCACGGGGTGGGCTAATGAAAAACTGTTTTTT
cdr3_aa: CASSLSTGWANEKLFF

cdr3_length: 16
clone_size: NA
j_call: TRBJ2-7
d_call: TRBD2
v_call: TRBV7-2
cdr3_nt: TGTGCCAGCAGCTTAGCCTTGCGGGGGGACTCCTACGAGCAGTACTTC
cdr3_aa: CASSLALRGDSYEQYF

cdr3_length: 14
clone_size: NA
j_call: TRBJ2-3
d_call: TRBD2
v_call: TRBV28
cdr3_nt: TGTGCCAGCAGTTTTGGGGGGGGCACAGATACGCAGTATTTT
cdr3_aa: CASSFGGGTDTQYF

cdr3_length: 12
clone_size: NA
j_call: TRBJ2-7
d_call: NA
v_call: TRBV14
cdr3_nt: TGTGCCAGCAGCCAAGTCTACTACGAGCAGTACTTC
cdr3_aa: CASSQVYYEQYF